These 20 T cell receptor beta chains originate from one sample sequenced in a study of shared clonotypes between healthy human individuals. Only in-frame clones appear in the TCRdb table, and some are missing; sequencing was by immunoSEQ multiplex PCR. The table has some 580,000 clones, 95% to 98% seen once; the top ten hold less than 0.35%. Selected positively for CCR7 and CD45RO-negative, naive CD8 cells excluded terminally differentiated effector memory CD45RA+ cells. The source material was naive CD8+ T cells sorted from blood. Receptor source: a man aged 30 to 45 in good health.

The chain carries TRBV28 and TRBJ1-5; the D is unclear. This CDR3 is 16 amino acids long. V lost 4 bases, J lost 3 bases, and 16 bases lay in between. The germline gives CDR1 MDHEN, CDR2 SYDVKM. In nucleotides, the CDR3 is TGTGCCAGCAGTTCCCCCCTAGCGGTGATCAATCAGCCCCAGCATTTT. Its protein is CASSSPLAVINQPQHF.

This chain uses TRBV6-5 with TRBJ2-5; D may be TRBD2 (5 bases). With 3 bases removed from V and 7 bases from J, the gap between germline ends came to 15 bases. The length of the CDR3 is 14 residues. Germline V gives CDR1 MNHEY, CDR2 SVGAGI. CDR3 DNA sequence: TGTGCCAGCAGTTATGGAGAGGGTGGGGTGACCCAGTACTTC. Translating it yields CASSYGEGGVTQYF.

The rearrangement joins TRBV18 to TRBJ2-7; 11 bases are a match to TRBD2. V trimming: 4 bases; J trimming: 0 bases; junction bases outside the gene matches: 14. The CDR3 spans 19 residues. Germline CDR1 and CDR2: KGHSH and LQKENI. CDR3: CASSLSPAGTSGSSYEQYF. The CDR3 bases are TGTGCCAGCTCACTTTCTCCTGCTGGGACTAGCGGTAGCTCCTACGAGCAGTACTTC. The full variable domain, completed using reference TRBV18 and TRBJ2-7, is NAGVMQNPRHLVRRRGQEARLRCSPMKGHSHVYWYRQLPEEGLKFMVYLQKENIIDESGMPKERFSAEFPKEGPSILRIQQVVRGDSAAYFCASSLSPAGTSGSSYEQYFGPGTRLTVT.

The J gene is TRBJ1-3, the V gene TRBV13; D is unresolved. The length of the CDR3 is 14 residues. V shed 6 bases and J shed 0 bases, with 9 bases lying between them. Germline V gene data show CDR1 as PRHDT and CDR2 as FYEKMQ (reference sequence). CDR3 DNA sequence: TGTGCCAGCAGTACCGTAATCTCTGGAAACACCATATATTTT. It codes for CASSTVISGNTIYF.

The chain has TRBV4-2 and TRBJ2-3; 11 positions match TRBD2. The CDR3 loop spans 18 amino acids. Trimming removed 4 bases from V and 2 bases from J; junction bases left unmatched: 11. CDR1 is LGHNA, CDR2 YNFKEQ, per germline. In DNA, the CDR3 is TGTGCCAGCAGCCCGAGTGTTGTTAGCGGGAGGGACACAGATACGCAGTATTTT. Its protein product is CASSPSVVSGRDTDTQYF.

The gene calls are TRBV7-9 and TRBJ2-7; 8 bases line up with TRBD1. Germline trimming cut 5 bases from V and 2 bases from J; bases unmatched to any gene: 8. Germline-derived CDR1 and CDR2 are SEHNR and FQNEAQ (reference sequence). The CDR3 has 15 amino acids. CDR3 region: CASSPGQGSPYEQYF. CDR3 coding DNA: TGTGCCAGCAGCCCCGGACAGGGATCTCCCTACGAGCAGTACTTC.

Turning to this clone: Other DNA sequences in the same sample also yield this CDR3. The chain has TRBV7-9 and TRBJ2-5; TRBD2 matches at 11 bases. Germline V gene lookup returns CDR1 SEHNR and CDR2 FQNEAQ (reference sequence). The CDR3 extends over 15 amino acids. The V and J ends lost 5 bases and 1 base, in that order; junction bases with no gene match: 3. CDR3 DNA: TGTGCCAGCAGCCTAGGGACTAGCGGCCAAGAGACCCAGTACTTC. Amino acids: CASSLGTSGQETQYF.

This sequence joins TRBV7-6 and TRBJ2-7; D call uncertain. The V gene's germline CDR1 is SGHVS and CDR2 FNYEAQ. This CDR3 region has 14 residues. Trimming took 4 bases from V and 1 from J, leaving 11 bases between them. The CDR3 protein is CASSWVTNSYEQYF. CDR3 DNA: TGTGCCAGCAGCTGGGTGACAAATTCCTACGAGCAGTACTTC. Full variable domain (outside the CDR3, taken from reference TRBV7-6 and TRBJ2-7): GAGVSQSPRYKVTKRGQDVALRCDPISGHVSLYWYRQALGQGPEFLTYFNYEAQQDKSGLPNDRFSAERPEGSISTLTIQRTEQRDSAMYRCASSWVTNSYEQYFGPGTRLTVT.

V is TRBV4-3 and J is TRBJ2-1; no clear D. In germline, CDR1 is LGHNA, CDR2 YSLEER. Trimming shortened V by 0 bases and J by 9 bases, and 15 bases separated the two germline ends. The CDR3 has 15 amino acids. CDR3 nucleotide sequence: TGCGCCAGCAGCCAAGATTCAGCAGCTGCGCGTGAGCAGTTCTTC. It yields the protein CASSQDSAAAREQFF.

The chain links TRBV28 to TRBJ2-1, with unresolved D. Germline V gene data show CDR1 as MDHEN and CDR2 as SYDVKM. The germline V and J ends were trimmed by 1 base and 8 bases, with 12 bases remaining between them. The CDR3 totals 14 residues. Here the CDR3 DNA reads TGTGCCAGCAGTTTATTTGTGGGGTTCCATGAGCAGTTCTTC. This translates into CASSLFVGFHEQFF.

The count of this clone is one. This CDR3 is also generated by other DNA sequences in the sample. The chain has TRBV7-9 and TRBJ2-1; D not resolved. The CDR3 length is 11 residues. Per the germline V gene, CDR1 is SEHNR and CDR2 is FQNEAQ (reference sequence). V dropped 2 bases and J dropped 8 bases, with 4 bases sitting between them. CDR3 nucleotides: TGTGCCAGCAGCTTATCCCATGAGCAGTTCTTC. Protein product: CASSLSHEQFF.

CDR3 DNA: TGTGCCAGCAGTCAACATGCGGCGTACGAGCAGTACTTC. The encoded protein is CASSQHAAYEQYF. The chain uses TRBV27 and TRBJ2-7; D is uncertain. Per the germline V gene, CDR1 is MNHEY and CDR2 is SMNVEV (reference sequence). The length of the CDR3 is 13 residues. Trimming removed 5 bases from V and 4 bases from J, with 12 bases in between.

The rearrangement joins TRBV9 to TRBJ2-3; 8 nucleotides line up with TRBD2. Per germline, CDR1 SGDLS and CDR2 YYNGEE. With V trimmed by 3 bases and J by 1 base, 7 bases remained unmatched. This CDR3 is built from 16 residues. The CDR3 sequence is CASSGGETSGTDTQYF. DNA for the CDR3: TGTGCCAGCAGCGGGGGTGAGACTAGCGGCACAGATACGCAGTATTTT. Complete variable domain (other parts from reference TRBV9 and TRBJ2-3): DSGVTQTPKHLITATGQRVTLRCSPRSGDLSVYWYQQSLDQGLQFLIQYYNGEERAKGNILERFSAQQFPDLHSELNLSSLELGDSALYFCASSGGETSGTDTQYFGPGTRLTVL.

V gene TRBV10-1 combines with J gene TRBJ2-2; 8 nucleotides line up with TRBD2. J was trimmed by 2 bases and V by 2 bases; bases with no gene match: 1. The CDR3 loop spans 15 amino acids. The V gene's germline CDR1 is WNHNN and CDR2 SYGVQD (reference sequence). CDR3 in amino acids: CASSELAGNTGELFF. CDR3 DNA sequence: TGCGCCAGCAGTGAGCTAGCGGGTAACACCGGGGAGCTGTTTTTT.

The chain uses TRBV2 and TRBJ1-2, with D possibly being TRBD1 (5 bases). The CDR3 covers 12 residues. Trimming removed 6 bases at V and 7 bases at J, with 12 bases between. In germline, CDR1 is SNHLY, CDR2 FYNNEI. The CDR3, as DNA: TGTGCCAGCAGGGGGACCGTGAGTGGCTACACCTTC. Protein product: CASRGTVSGYTF.

The chain couples TRBV2 to TRBJ2-1; D possibly matches TRBD1 or TRBD2 (5 bases each). With 2 bases removed from V and 3 bases from J, the gap between germline ends came to 14 bases. The CDR3 spans 16 residues. Germline CDR1 reads SNHLY; CDR2 reads FYNNEI. The CDR3 nucleotides are TGTGCCAGCAGTGAATGGATAGGGGAGAGCTACAATGAGCAGTTCTTC. Protein product: CASSEWIGESYNEQFF.

CDR3 coding DNA: TGTGCCAGCAGCTTAGGGGGAGGAGGGCTAGCCTACGAGCAGTACTTC. As protein: CASSLGGGGLAYEQYF. This chain links TRBV13 with TRBJ2-7; tentatively, D is TRBD2 (6 bases). The CDR3 is made up of 16 amino acids. V gave up 0 bases and J gave up 2 bases, with 14 bases separating them. In germline, CDR1 is PRHDT, CDR2 FYEKMQ (reference sequence). The variable domain in full, with the rest retrieved from reference TRBV13 and TRBJ2-7, is AAGVIQSPRHLIKEKRETATLKCYPIPRHDTVYWYQQGPGQDPQFLISFYEKMQSDKGSIPDRFSAQQFSDYHSELNMSSLELGDSALYFCASSLGGGGLAYEQYFGPGTRLTVT.

With regard to this clone: This CDR3 is also generated by other DNA sequences in the sample. The chain employs TRBV29-1 and TRBJ2-7; possibly TRBD1 or TRBD2 for D (5 bases each). CDR3 length equals 12 residues. Trimming shortened V by 6 bases and J by 3 bases, and 12 bases separated the two germline ends. Looked up from germline, CDR1 is SQVTM and CDR2 is ANQGSEA. The CDR3 protein is CSVGLGSYEQYF. CDR3 sequence (DNA): TGCAGCGTGGGGCTGGGGAGCTACGAGCAGTACTTC.

This chain connects TRBV28 to TRBJ2-6; D uncertain. Germline lookup yields CDR1 MDHEN and CDR2 SYDVKM. Trimming pared 6 bases from V and 0 bases from J, leaving 6 bases between. There are 14 residues in the CDR3. CDR3 nucleotides: TGTGCCAGCAGACTCAACTCTGGGGCCAACGTCCTGACTTTC. This codes for CASRLNSGANVLTF.

The rearrangement uses TRBV13 and TRBJ1-2; weak D call: TRBD1 (5 bases). The CDR3 consists of 13 residues. V was cut by 7 bases and J by 8 bases, with 17 bases left in between. In germline, CDR1 is PRHDT, CDR2 FYEKMQ (reference sequence). The DNA for the CDR3 is TGTGCCAGCACAAGGATCGGACATATAGGCTACACCTTC. Amino acids: CASTRIGHIGYTF.